This T cell receptor beta chain was profiled in a study of human T cells and chemical hapten exposure. Findings and limits, study-wide: After DPC sensitization, TCRs above 1 in 1000 frequency showed no change. Expanded TCRs grouped into significantly more large CDR3 similarity clusters than controls produced. Donor immune responses may differ from healthy people's, since all donors had alopecia.

Germline V lookup: CDR1 SGHRS, CDR2 YFSETQ. V lost 5 bases to trimming and J lost 3 bases; unmatched junction nucleotides: 13. This CDR3 contains 17 residues. Regarding this clonotype: Its target is not known.

TCRdb passed the RACE reads through MiXCR, listing each CDR3 protein once. The sample shows about 82,000 distinct CDR3 sequences, less than 8% of them seen only once. Time point of the sample: patch test 2, 6 weeks after DPC sensitization. The treatment denotes: therapeutic diphenylcyclopropenone sensitization with weekly scalp DPC. The study drew its donors from alopecia patients who were 18 to 70 years old and suitable for DPC. This receptor was obtained from a woman aged 25 to 45 with alopecia areata. Some clones in this sample may be carry-over from other donors' samples. The chain uses TRBV5-1 and TRBJ2-3, with TRBD2 matching 9 bases. This material consisted of whole blood, taken in connection with sensitization to the hapten diphenylcyclopropenone (DPC). The CDR3, as DNA: TGCGCCAGCAGTCTCTCTTTAGCGGGGGAACCGACAGATACGCAGTATTTT. Translation: CASSLSLAGEPTDTQYF.